The rows below give T cell receptor beta chains drawn from one sample of a study of shared clonotypes between healthy human individuals. Some clones are missing from TCRdb's copy, which holds only in-frame ones; the method was immunoSEQ multiplex PCR. The sample lists 2.3 million or so clones, just over 90% seen once, with 0.39% in the top ten. The sequenced sample was naive CD4+ T cells from PBMCs. These receptors all come from a man between 18 and 35 years old in good health. Some clones in this sample may be carry-over from other donors' samples. Both conserved end residues are part of each CDR3. The D gene is left open where the match is weak. Expanded clones are given a class, and other clones once, few, many or no size at all.

J | size | D | V | DNA | CDR3
TRBJ2-6 | NA | NA | TRBV6-4 | TGTGCCAGCAGAATAACGGGCGCTGGGGCCAACGTCCTGACTTTC | CASRITGAGANVLTF
TRBJ1-1 | once | NA | TRBV28 | TGTGCCAGCAGTTTGTTGGGCACTGAAGCTTTCTTT | CASSLLGTEAFF
TRBJ1-1 | NA | NA | TRBV5-1 | TGCGCCAGCAGCTTCGGCCTCGGCGGAAGCACTGAAGCTTTCTTT | CASSFGLGGSTEAFF
TRBJ2-5 | NA | TRBD1 | TRBV5-4 | TGTGCCAGCAGCCTTACTTCGACAGGGAAAGAGACCCAGTACTTC | CASSLTSTGKETQYF
TRBJ2-7 | NA | TRBD1 | TRBV6-5 | TGTGCCAGCAGTTACGGGGGATGGACAGGGGCCGGAGGGCAGTACTTC | CASSYGGWTGAGGQYF
TRBJ1-2 | NA | NA | TRBV30 | TGTGCCTGGAGCCACGAGGGGGTGAATGGCTACACCTTC | CAWSHEGVNGYTF
TRBJ2-5 | NA | NA | TRBV5-1 | TGCGCCAGCAGCTACCCCCCAGCGGACCTTAAAGAGACCCAGTACTTC | CASSYPPADLKETQYF
TRBJ2-7 | NA | NA | TRBV5-6 | TGTGCCAGCAGCTTTTCACAGCGCTACGAGCAGTACTTC | CASSFSQRYEQYF
TRBJ1-2 | once | NA | TRBV11-2 | TGTGCCAGCAGCTCTATCTTCCCCTATGGCTACACCTTC | CASSSIFPYGYTF
TRBJ1-3 | NA | NA | TRBV6-1 | TGTGCCAGCAGTGAAGCCCCGACCAGCTCTGGAAACACCATATATTTT | CASSEAPTSSGNTIYF
TRBJ2-5 | NA | NA | TRBV7-9 | TGTGCCAGCAGCACGGGTCATCAAGAGACCCAGTACTTC | CASSTGHQETQYF
TRBJ2-7 | NA | NA | TRBV6-5 | TGTGCCAGCAGTTACTCGCTCAGTTTCTCCTACGAGCAGTACTTC | CASSYSLSFSYEQYF
TRBJ2-4 | NA | NA | TRBV4-1 | TGCGCCAGCAGCCCGGGGGCCTGGCGGGGACGAGCCAAAAACATTCAGTACTTC | CASSPGAWRGRAKNIQYF
TRBJ2-1 | once | TRBD2 | TRBV7-2 | TGTGCCAGCAGTTCCGGGACTAGCTCCTACAATGAGCAGTTCTTC | CASSSGTSSYNEQFF
TRBJ2-1 | NA | NA | TRBV7-9 | TGTGCCAGCAGCTTAGGGGACCCGAAGCAGTTCTTC | CASSLGDPKQFF
TRBJ1-3 | NA | NA | TRBV14 | TGTGCCAGCAGCCCCAGAACTCCTGGAAACACCATATATTTT | CASSPRTPGNTIYF
TRBJ1-1 | NA | NA | TRBV10-3 | TGTGCCATCAGTGAGTCAGGGAGTAGGGGACCGGGAAACACTGAAGCTTTCTTT | CAISESGSRGPGNTEAFF
TRBJ2-1 | NA | NA | TRBV15 | TGTGCCACCAGCAGAGACGGTAAAAGGGATGAGCAGTTCTTC | CATSRDGKRDEQFF
TRBJ1-4 | NA | TRBD1 | TRBV7-2 | TGTGCCAGCAGCCGCGAGGGGGCGGCTAATGAAAAACTGTTTTTT | CASSREGAANEKLFF
TRBJ2-5 | NA | NA | TRBV18 | TGTGCCAGCTCACTGTTCACAGGGCCCCTCCAAGAGACCCAGTACTTC | CASSLFTGPLQETQYF
TRBJ1-5 | NA | TRBD1 | TRBV19 | TGTGCCAGTAGGCCCCGACAGGGAAGCAATCAGCCCCAGCATTTT | CASRPRQGSNQPQHF
TRBJ1-1 | NA | NA | TRBV6-5 | TGTGCCAGCAGTTACGGAATGGGGCCTAAGAACACTGAAGCTTTCTTT | CASSYGMGPKNTEAFF
TRBJ1-5 | NA | NA | TRBV2 | TGTGCCAGCAGTCCCCAGGGGCGAGGTCAGCCCCAGCATTTT | CASSPQGRGQPQHF
TRBJ2-7 | NA | TRBD2 | TRBV29-1 | TGCAGCGTTGTATACGGACTAGCGGGAAACTACGAGCAGTACTTC | CSVVYGLAGNYEQYF
TRBJ2-5 | NA | NA | TRBV28 | TGTGCCAGCAGATCGAACGGATACGAGACCCAGTACTTC | CASRSNGYETQYF